The source of this T cell receptor beta chain is a study of early T cells in non-severe SARS-CoV-2 infection. About the research overall: Bulk RNA isolated from unsorted whole blood underwent sequencing; chains were not paired.

Germline CDR1 and CDR2: LNHDA and SQIVND (reference sequence). Trimming took 5 bases from V and 2 from J, leaving 9 bases between them. CDR3 length: 14 amino acids. Individually, cDNA molecules had unique molecular identifiers attached to them. TCRdb re-called the 5' RACE reads through MiXCR, storing one row per CDR3 protein. The table shows 100,000 to 130,000 distinct CDR3 sequences, with 11% occurring only once. J is TRBJ1-4 and V is TRBV19; no clear D gene. The receptor was derived from an adult who was a healthcare worker with PCR-confirmed SARS-CoV-2 infection or an uninfected control (not recorded which). Sequenced material: whole blood. CDR3 region: CASSFRATNEKLFF. CDR3 DNA sequence: TGTGCCAGTAGTTTTCGGGCCACTAATGAAAAACTGTTTTTT. The variable domain in full, completed from reference TRBV19 and TRBJ1-4, reads DGGITQSPKYLFRKEGQNVTLSCEQNLNHDAMYWYRQDPGQGLRLIYYSQIVNDFQKGDIAEGYSVSREKKESFPLTVTSAQKNPTAFYLCASSFRATNEKLFFGSGTQLSVL.